A selection of T cell receptor beta chains follows, all from one sample in a study of cytomegalovirus exposure and HLA in healthy donors. Assay used: immunoSEQ multiplex PCR; TCRdb lists only in-frame clones, some missing. The sample holds around 130,000 clones, approximately 65% seen once. The sequencing sample was made of PBMCs. All receptors come from a man between 18 and 29 years old in good health and CMV-seronegative. Each CDR3 is given with its conserved first and last residue. The D gene is left open where the match is weak. Not all rows give a size; the values are once, few, many and, for expanded clones, a class.

TRBV9,TRBJ2-3,TRBD2,NA,CASSVSGRATDTQYF,TGTGCCAGCAGCGTTAGCGGGAGGGCAACAGATACGCAGTATTTT
TRBV7-9,TRBJ2-2,TRBD2,NA,CASSLAKAGGRNTGELFF,TGTGCCAGCAGCTTAGCCAAAGCGGGGGGCCGGAACACCGGGGAGCTGTTTTTT
TRBV5-4,TRBJ2-7,NA,NA,CASSIMGAGYEQYF,TGTGCCAGCAGCATAATGGGGGCAGGCTACGAGCAGTACTTC
TRBV29-1,TRBJ2-3,NA,NA,CSVAPEGSSTDTQYF,TGCAGCGTTGCGCCGGAGGGCTCTAGCACAGATACGCAGTATTTT
TRBV5-4,TRBJ2-7,TRBD2,NA,CASTIAGGFEQYF,TGTGCCAGCACCATAGCGGGGGGATTCGAGCAGTACTTC
TRBV4-2,TRBJ2-7,TRBD2,few,CASSQETSGMRSDEQYF,TGTGCCAGCAGCCAAGAGACTAGCGGGATGAGATCTGACGAGCAGTACTTC
TRBV2,TRBJ2-3,TRBD2,few,CASGQRESTDTQYF,TGTGCCAGTGGGCAGCGGGAGTCCACAGATACGCAGTATTTT
TRBV4-1,TRBJ2-1,TRBD2,NA,CASSRLAGAYNEQFF,TGCGCCAGCAGTCGCCTAGCGGGGGCTTACAATGAGCAGTTCTTC
TRBV9,TRBJ2-2,NA,few,CASSVDGGGYTGELFF,TGTGCCAGCAGCGTAGACGGTGGTGGTTACACCGGGGAGCTGTTTTTT
TRBV30,TRBJ2-7,TRBD2,NA,CAWGGGIYEQYF,TGTGCCTGGGGCGGGGGAATCTACGAGCAGTACTTC
TRBV6-1,TRBJ2-7,NA,few,CASSPFRGTYEQYF,TGTGCCAGCAGTCCCTTCAGGGGAACCTACGAGCAGTACTTC
TRBV7-9,TRBJ2-2,NA,few,CASSLDRRNTGELFF,TGTGCCAGCAGCTTAGATCGCAGGAACACCGGGGAGCTGTTTTTT
TRBV25-1,TRBJ1-1,NA,NA,CASRPTLGYTEAFF,TGTGCCAGCAGGCCGACTCTTGGGTACACTGAAGCTTTCTTT
TRBV5-1,TRBJ2-7,NA,NA,CASTLTPSYEQYF,TGCGCCAGCACCCTAACCCCCTCCTACGAGCAGTACTTC
TRBV10-3,TRBJ2-6,TRBD1,NA,CAIRVQGSSGANVLTF,TGTGCCATCAGGGTACAGGGGAGCTCTGGGGCCAACGTCCTGACTTTC
TRBV7-6,TRBJ2-7,TRBD2,few,CASWPGGSGDEQYF,TGTGCCAGTTGGCCGGGCGGGAGTGGCGACGAGCAGTACTTC
TRBV7-9,TRBJ2-1,TRBD2,NA,CASSLYPSGRVGEQFF,TGTGCCAGCAGCTTATATCCTAGCGGGAGGGTGGGTGAGCAGTTCTTC
TRBV29-1,TRBJ1-1,NA,NA,CSVERGLSTEAFF,TGCAGCGTTGAACGAGGGTTGAGCACTGAAGCTTTCTTT
TRBV15,TRBJ2-3,NA,once,CATRSTGSTDTQYF,TGTGCCACCAGGTCGACAGGTTCTACAGATACGCAGTATTTT
TRBV6-1,TRBJ2-5,NA,NA,CASSEQQETQYF,TGTGCCAGCAGTGAACAGCAAGAGACCCAGTACTTC
TRBV15,TRBJ1-2,TRBD1,once,CATGDRANYGYTF,TGTGCCACCGGCGACAGGGCTAACTATGGCTACACCTTC
TRBV30,TRBJ2-5,TRBD2,NA,CAWRGLARETQYF,TGTGCCTGGAGGGGACTAGCTAGGGAGACCCAGTACTTC
TRBV5-5,TRBJ2-3,TRBD2,few,CASSFIAGGSTDTQYF,TGTGCCAGCAGCTTCATAGCGGGGGGCAGCACAGATACGCAGTATTTT
TRBV19,TRBJ1-5,TRBD1,NA,CASRPTGDGVQPQHF,TGTGCCAGTAGGCCTACAGGGGATGGGGTTCAGCCCCAGCATTTT
TRBV5-6,TRBJ1-3,NA,NA,CASSQDNGIGNTIYF,TGTGCCAGCAGTCAAGACAATGGAATTGGAAACACCATATATTTT
TRBV28,TRBJ2-2,NA,NA,CASSLGANTGELFF,TGTGCCAGCAGTTTGGGAGCGAACACCGGGGAGCTGTTTTTT
TRBV7-2,TRBJ2-2,TRBD2,NA,CASSPLAGRDGELFF,TGTGCCAGCAGCCCACTAGCGGGACGGGACGGGGAGCTGTTTTTT
TRBV19,TRBJ2-3,TRBD2,once,CASGLAGADTQYF,TGTGCCAGTGGACTAGCGGGAGCAGATACGCAGTATTTT
TRBV6-5,TRBJ2-4,TRBD1,NA,CASSRDRAHKNIQYF,TGTGCCAGCAGTCGCGACAGGGCACACAAAAACATTCAGTACTTC
TRBV9,TRBJ2-5,TRBD2,once,CASSLPRLASKETQYF,TGTGCCAGCAGCCTCCCCCGACTAGCGAGTAAAGAGACCCAGTACTTC
TRBV5-6,TRBJ2-3,TRBD1,NA,CASSLDPGQGLDTQYF,TGTGCCAGCAGCTTGGACCCGGGACAGGGATTAGATACGCAGTATTTT